One sample yielded the 14 T cell receptor beta chains listed below, sequenced in a study of blood T cell repertoires in COVID-19 (dated by TCRdb to 2018 to 2021). The library was obtained by the immunoSEQ multiplex PCR assay. In its TCRdb copy, this immuneACCESS table keeps in-frame sequences only and misses some clones. Where compared with another copy, unresolved V genes explain less than half of these, and the others have no known cause. For this sample the table gives some 330,000 clones, of which just under 90% were detected only once. The ten largest clones take up around 1.9% of the sample. The sequencing input was peripheral blood. The receptor set was obtained from a woman in her 30s with COVID-19, enrolled during active disease.

The chain recombines TRBV28 with TRBJ1-2; D remains ambiguous. V lost 6 bases, J lost 0 bases, and 11 bases lay in between. The V gene's germline CDR1 is MDHEN and CDR2 SYDVKM. This CDR3 comprises 14 residues. CDR3 DNA: TGTGCCAGCAGGTCCGTCAGAACTAACTATGGCTACACCTTC. This gives the protein CASRSVRTNYGYTF.

The chain uses TRBV7-2 and TRBJ2-1, with 7 bases aligning to TRBD2. The V and J ends lost 1 base and 2 bases, in that order; junction bases with no gene match: 5. The CDR3 runs to 16 residues. Per the germline V gene, CDR1 is SGHTA and CDR2 is FQGNSA. This CDR3 is CASSLEGTIPYNEQFF. In DNA form, the CDR3 reads TGTGCCAGCAGCTTAGAAGGGACTATACCCTACAATGAGCAGTTCTTC. The full variable domain, completed using reference TRBV7-2 and TRBJ2-1, is GAGVSQSPSNKVTEKGKDVELRCDPISGHTALYWYRQSLGQGLEFLIYFQGNSAPDKSGLPSDRFSAERTGGSVSTLTIQRTQQEDSAVYLCASSLEGTIPYNEQFFGPGTRLTVL.

V gene TRBV7-8 combines with J gene TRBJ1-5, with 8 bases that match TRBD1. The J segment lost 4 bases and the V segment lost 2 bases, leaving 7 bases of the junction unmatched. The germline CDR1 and CDR2 sequences are SGHVS and FQNEAQ. The CDR3 has 16 amino acids. Here the CDR3 reads CASSLIPTGANQPQHF. The CDR3 bases are TGTGCCAGCAGCTTAATCCCGACAGGGGCGAATCAGCCCCAGCATTTT.

The chain's CDR3 is CASSLGQEPNQPQHF. The CDR3 DNA sequence: TGTGCCAGTAGTCTGGGACAGGAGCCGAATCAGCCCCAGCATTTT. The chain recombines TRBV19 with TRBJ1-5; 8 bases match TRBD1. The trim removed 5 bases at V and 4 bases at J, leaving 7 bases unmatched. This CDR3 spans 15 amino acids. Germline V gene data show CDR1 as LNHDA and CDR2 as SQIVND (reference sequence).

V gene TRBV6-5 combines with J gene TRBJ1-5; possibly TRBD1 for D (5 bases). V was clipped by 5 bases and J by 0 bases, with 8 bases between them. The CDR3 totals 14 residues. CDR1 and CDR2 from the germline V gene are MNHEY and SVGAGI. CDR3 coding DNA: TGTGCCAGCAGTAACAGGTATAGCAATCAGCCCCAGCATTTT. It specifies CASSNRYSNQPQHF.

V and J are TRBV24-1 and TRBJ1-1; D is undetermined. The CDR3 has 12 residues. The germline V gene encodes CDR1 KGHDR and CDR2 SFDVKD. The ends were cut back, 1 base at V and 9 bases at J, with 8 bases in the middle. As DNA, the CDR3 is TGTGCCACCAGTGATTTTGGTAAGCAAGCTTTCTTT. Translated, it gives CATSDFGKQAFF.

The chain is built from TRBV2 and TRBJ2-7, with D perhaps TRBD2 (6 bases). The germline V gene encodes CDR1 SNHLY and CDR2 FYNNEI. This CDR3 comprises 18 residues. V lost 6 bases, J lost 2 bases, and 26 bases lay in between. The CDR3 DNA reads TGTGCCAGCAGCTATAGCGGCAGTGGGTTGACTGGGGCCTACGAGCAGTACTTC. Its protein product is CASSYSGSGLTGAYEQYF.

The chain uses TRBV3-1 (or the pseudogene TRBV3-2) and TRBJ2-5; no firm D call. The CDR3 extends over 12 amino acids. Deletions cut 5 bases from V and 4 bases from J, with 8 bases between. Germline CDR1 and CDR2: LGHDT and YNNKEL (reference sequence). The CDR3 protein is CASSLSGETQYF. CDR3 nucleotide sequence: TGTGCCAGCAGCTTGTCAGGAGAGACCCAGTACTTC.

This chain connects TRBV6-6 to TRBJ1-5, with D possibly matching TRBD1 (6 bases). CDR3 size: 11 residues. Per the germline V gene, CDR1 is MNHNY and CDR2 is SVGAGI (reference sequence). The V and J ends lost 8 bases and 6 bases respectively, with 8 bases between them. The CDR3 nucleotides are TGTGCCAGCGGGACATCTCAGCCCCAGCATTTT. Its translation is CASGTSQPQHF.

V usage is TRBV19 and J usage is TRBJ2-1, with TRBD2 matching 13 bases. V dropped 6 bases and J dropped 2; count of bases not matched to a gene: 4. In germline, CDR1 is LNHDA, CDR2 SQIVND (reference sequence). The CDR3 is 16 amino acids. CDR3 nucleotide sequence: TGTGCCAGTAGCCCAACTAGCGGGGGGGCCTACAATGAGCAGTTCTTC. It specifies CASSPTSGGAYNEQFF.

The chain couples TRBV4-2 to TRBJ1-2, with 9 bases lining up with TRBD1. The CDR3 covers 16 residues. V was clipped by 1 base and J by 7 bases; unmatched bases: 10. Germline V CDR1 and CDR2: LGHNA, YNFKEQ. In DNA, the CDR3 is TGTGCCAGCAGCCAAGTATCGGACAGGGGACTGGGTGGCTACACCTTC. It translates to CASSQVSDRGLGGYTF.

This chain uses TRBV6-5 with TRBJ1-2; the match to TRBD1 covers 10 bases. V trimming: 0 bases; J trimming: 8 bases; junction bases outside the gene matches: 9. Germline lookup yields CDR1 MNHEY and CDR2 SVGAGI. This CDR3 has 16 amino acids. As DNA, the CDR3 is TGTGCCAGCAGTTACTCGAAGACAGGGGGCGCGTCCGGCTACACCTTC. Protein: CASSYSKTGGASGYTF.

This chain connects TRBV7-2 to TRBJ1-2; possible D gene TRBD1, 6 bases. The germline V gene encodes CDR1 SGHTA and CDR2 FQGNSA. V lost 2 bases and J lost 8, with 15 bases in between. The CDR3 is 14 amino acids. CDR3 protein: CASSLRGSLGGYTF. The CDR3 DNA reads TGTGCCAGCAGCTTAAGGGGGTCCCTAGGGGGCTACACCTTC.

The chain couples TRBV6-5 to TRBJ1-2; no clear D. CDR1 MNHEY and CDR2 SVGAGI come from the germline V gene. The length of the CDR3 is 13 residues. V gave up 0 bases and J gave up 4 bases, with 6 bases separating them. The CDR3 sequence: CASSYSDFYGYTF. CDR3 nucleotides: TGTGCCAGCAGTTACTCGGACTTCTATGGCTACACCTTC.